A selection of T cell receptor beta chains follows, all from one sample in a study of blood T cell repertoires in COVID-19. Repertoires were generated with immunoSEQ multiplex PCR, while TCRdb's copy carries only in-frame clones and drops some. The table shows roughly 200,000 clones, with roughly 86% occurring only once. The sequencing sample was made of PBMCs or T cells enriched from blood (not recorded which). The receptors shown here come from a woman aged 40-49 years in a cohort exposed to, infected with or recovered from COVID-19 (not recorded which). Each CDR3 is given with its conserved first and last residue. Fields, in order: clone size, D gene, J gene, V gene, CDR3 DNA, CDR3 protein. D genes are given only for firm matches. A clone size is listed for some rows: how often the clone was seen (once, few, many), or a class if it is expanded.

. . TRBJ2-2 TRBV5-1 TGCGCCAGCAGCGACAGACAGTCCGGGGAGCTGTTTTTT CASSDRQSGELFF
. . TRBJ2-3 TRBV4-1 TGCGCCAGCAGCCAAGGGGTGCGGCGCACAGATACGCAGTATTTT CASSQGVRRTDTQYF
. . TRBJ2-3 TRBV28 TGTGCCAGCAGTCCGTTAGCGGAAAACACAGATACGCAGTATTTT CASSPLAENTDTQYF
. TRBD2 TRBJ2-1 TRBV4-1 TGCGCCAGCAGCCCGACCCAGGGACTAGCGGGGGGGCGATCCTACAATGAGCAGTTCTTC CASSPTQGLAGGRSYNEQFF
. TRBD1 TRBJ2-5 TRBV28 TGTGCCAGCAGTTTGACAGGGCCCGTAGGGGAGACCCAGTACTTC CASSLTGPVGETQYF
. . TRBJ1-1 TRBV7-8 TGTGCCAGCAGCCCTTCTGAAGCTTTCTTT CASSPSEAFF
once TRBD1 TRBJ1-5 TRBV10-3 TGTGCCACGGGACAGGGGGGCAATCAGCCCCAGCATTTT CATGQGGNQPQHF
. TRBD1 TRBJ2-7 TRBV2 TGTGCCAGCAGTGAGGACAGGGGGCTCTACGAGCAGTACTTC CASSEDRGLYEQYF
. TRBD1 TRBJ1-1 TRBV6-1 TGTGCCAGCAGTGCATACCCCCTGGACAGGGAAACTGAAGCTTTCTTT CASSAYPLDRETEAFF
. . TRBJ1-2 TRBV30 TGTGCCTGGAGTCCGGGACTCAAGGTCCATGGCTACACCTTC CAWSPGLKVHGYTF
. . TRBJ1-2 TRBV7-9 TGTGCCAGCAGCTCCACAGGGCCCGCTAACTATGGCTACACCTTC CASSSTGPANYGYTF
. . TRBJ1-5 TRBV7-6 TGTGCCAGCAGCTTCCAGGGTTCGGGGCCCCAGCATTTT CASSFQGSGPQHF
. . TRBJ2-7 TRBV7-9 TGTGCCAGCAGCCTCAGGGGTAACTCCTACGAGCAGTACTTC CASSLRGNSYEQYF
. . TRBJ1-1 TRBV4-2 TGTGCCAGCAGCCTCAACCGGGACACTGAAGCTTTCTTT CASSLNRDTEAFF
. . TRBJ2-2 TRBV5-4 TGTGCCAGCAGCTTGGCGGGACTGCCCAACACCGGGGAGCTGTTTTTT CASSLAGLPNTGELFF
. TRBD1 TRBJ2-7 TRBV5-1 TGCGCCAGCAGTTCCGCCGAGGGACAGGATGACTACGAGCAGTACTTC CASSSAEGQDDYEQYF
. TRBD2 TRBJ2-1 TRBV5-6 TGTGCCAGCAGCTTGGTGGGACGGGAGGCAAACAATGAGCAGTTCTTC CASSLVGREANNEQFF
. TRBD2 TRBJ2-1 TRBV9 TGTGCCAGCAGCGTAGGATTAGCGGGAGGGCCGAGGAATGAGCAGTTCTTC CASSVGLAGGPRNEQFF
. . TRBJ2-6 TRBV13 TGTGCCAGCAGCCGGGGAAACTCTGGGGCCAACGTCCTGACTTTC CASSRGNSGANVLTF
. . TRBJ1-1 TRBV3-1/TRBV3-2 TGTGCCAGCAGCCAAGAAGAAGAGAACCACAGGGTCCCGGAAGCTTTCTTT CASSQEEENHRVPEAFF
. . TRBJ1-2 TRBV5-5 TGTGCCAGCAGCATATCGGACATGGCTTCCATGCCACACTATGGCTACACCTTC CASSISDMASMPHYGYTF
. . TRBJ2-3 TRBV7-2 TGTGCCAGCAGCCGGGCTAGCATCCGCACAGATACGCAGTATTTT CASSRASIRTDTQYF
. . TRBJ1-1 TRBV3-1/TRBV3-2 TGTGCCACCGTAGGGGGGGCGCGAACTGAAGCTTTCTTT CATVGGARTEAFF
once TRBD2 TRBJ2-7 TRBV5-1 TGCGCCAGCAGCTTGGGTCTAGCGGGAATCTACGAGCAGTACTTC CASSLGLAGIYEQYF
. . TRBJ1-1 TRBV18 TGTGCCAGCTCACCAGGGGAGGACACTGAAGCTTTCTTT CASSPGEDTEAFF
many . TRBJ1-3 TRBV10-3 TGTGCCATCAGTGAACAGGGCAGTCCCGGAAACACCATATATTTT CAISEQGSPGNTIYF
. . TRBJ1-6 TRBV6-5 TGTGCCAGCAGCCCCGGGGGGTATAATTCACCCCTCCACTTT CASSPGGYNSPLHF
. . TRBJ2-7 TRBV19 TGTGCCAGTAGTCTCGGGACGGGAGTCTACGAGCAGTACTTC CASSLGTGVYEQYF